The clone carrying this T cell receptor beta chain was counted many times. Antigen: not known. All donors participated as healthy donors of bone marrow. Germline lookup yields CDR1 SGHNT and CDR2 YYREEE (reference sequence). With 6 bases clipped from V and 4 bases from J, the junction kept 14 bases outside the gene matches. The CDR3 runs 16 residues. This sample is drawn from a study of cytomegalovirus exposure and HLA in healthy donors. Study-wide findings and caveats: The authors enumerated 150 to 200 TCR beta chains as linked to cytomegalovirus.

The PCR employed 60 Vbeta primers together with 13 Jbeta primers. Method: immunoSEQ multiplex PCR; TCRdb's copy keeps in-frame clones and lacks some. This sample carries 110,000 to 150,000 clones, over 60% of them seen once, and the ten largest clones take 1.5% to 2%. The sample was PBMCs. The sequence derives from a female donor in good health and CMV-seronegative. The chain employs TRBV5-4 and TRBJ2-5, with 8 bases that match TRBD2. CDR3 amino acids: CASTGGGRTPLETQYF. CDR3 nucleotide sequence: TGTGCCAGCACCGGGGGGGGCAGGACCCCCTTAGAGACCCAGTACTTC.